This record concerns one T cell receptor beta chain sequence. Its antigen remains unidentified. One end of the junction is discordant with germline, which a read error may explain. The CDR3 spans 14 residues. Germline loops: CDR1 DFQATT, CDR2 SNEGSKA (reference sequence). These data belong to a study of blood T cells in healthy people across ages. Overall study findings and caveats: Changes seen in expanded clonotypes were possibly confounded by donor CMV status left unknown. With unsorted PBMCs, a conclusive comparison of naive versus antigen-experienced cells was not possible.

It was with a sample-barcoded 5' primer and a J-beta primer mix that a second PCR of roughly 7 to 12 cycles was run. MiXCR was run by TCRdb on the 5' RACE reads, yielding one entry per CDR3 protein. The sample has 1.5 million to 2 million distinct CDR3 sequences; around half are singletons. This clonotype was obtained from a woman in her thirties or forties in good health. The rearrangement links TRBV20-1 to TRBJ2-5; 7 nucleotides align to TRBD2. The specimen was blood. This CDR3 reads CGARDGVAGETQYF. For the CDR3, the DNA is TGCGGTGCTAGAGATGGGGTAGCGGGAGAGACCCAGTACTTC.